The 6 T cell receptor beta chains below were found in one sample sequenced in a study of T-cell memory formation after mild COVID-19. TCRdb fed the 5' RACE reads into MiXCR, producing one record per CDR3 protein. The sample has around 310,000 distinct CDR3 sequences; 13% to 15% are singletons. What was sequenced was PBMCs or a T cell subset sorted from them (not recorded which). Receptors originate from a man in his late teens or twenties who had mild COVID-19 (a few samples of this study predate the infection). Cell type and time point are not known.

This clonotype has only a few counts. V gene TRBV1 combines with J gene TRBJ2-3; the DNA was not compared with TRBD2, the D call given in the table. TRBV1 constitutes a pseudogene. This CDR3 is 14 amino acids long. In nucleotides, the CDR3 is TGCACCAGCAGCCCACGGGACTGTCCAGATACGCAGTATTTT. Translating gives CTSSPRDCPDTQYF.

This clonotype was observed a handful of times. The chain recombines TRBV20-1 with TRBJ2-7, with D perhaps TRBD2 (5 bases). Trimming took off 3 bases at V and 2 bases at J, with 11 bases between the two ends. CDR1 DFQATT and CDR2 SNEGSKA come from the germline V gene (reference sequence). This CDR3 has 13 residues. The CDR3 region has the DNA TGCAGTGCTAGGGACGGAGGAGCCTACGAGCAGTACTTC. Its translation: CSARDGGAYEQYF.

The chain combines TRBV5-6 with TRBJ2-7; a weak D match, TRBD1 (5 bases). Trimming removed 5 bases from V and 2 bases from J, with 17 bases in between. Germline V gene lookup returns CDR1 SGHDT and CDR2 YYEEEE. The CDR3 spans 15 residues. The CDR3 sequence is CASRSRGQGTYEQYF. For the CDR3, the DNA is TGTGCCAGCAGGTCGAGAGGTCAGGGAACCTACGAGCAGTACTTC.

Concerning this clonotype itself: The junction does not match germline at one end; this may be a read error. The J gene is TRBJ1-5, the V gene TRBV6-5; D gene unclear. The germline gives CDR1 MNHEY, CDR2 SVGAGI. There are 12 residues in the CDR3. The CDR3 loop is CASSYHGQPQNF. The DNA of the CDR3 is TGTGCCAGCAGTTACCACGGCCAGCCCCAGAATTTT.

This clonotype has a handful of counts. The chain couples TRBV6-2 or TRBV6-3 to TRBJ1-6; D is uncertain. The CDR3 is 12 amino acids. Germline V lookup: CDR1 MNHEY, CDR2 SVGEGT. V was clipped by 0 bases and J by 9 bases, with 3 bases between them. The CDR3 reads CASSYSSSPLHF. DNA of the CDR3: TGTGCCAGCAGTTACTCAAGTTCACCCCTCCACTTT.

This clonotype was seen a handful of times. The genes are TRBV6-5 and TRBJ1-6; D uncertain. Germline-derived CDR1 and CDR2 are MNHEY and SVGAGI. The V end lost 2 bases, the J end lost 5 bases, and 7 bases lay between the germline ends. CDR3 length: 14 residues. The CDR3 nucleotides read TGTGCCAGCAGTTACGCTGCTCATAATTCACCCCTCCACTTT. Protein: CASSYAAHNSPLHF.